Sequencing of this T cell receptor beta chain was carried out in a study of blood T cell repertoires in COVID-19. About the study: Samples representing acute and convalescent COVID-19 were sourced from the United States, Italy and Spain. From T cells, B-cell-depleted T cells, or PBMCs came the material, which was cDNA or gDNA.

How the authors handled the data: Reference gene primer amplification gave nucleated cell count estimates. Libraries were prepared by immunoSEQ multiplex PCR; TCRdb keeps only in-frame clonotypes and omits some of them. Clonal size and the V and J genes are those of that table, whereas D and trimming came from the DNA. This sample carries 65,000 to 80,000 clones, around 83% of them seen once, and the ten largest clones take around 29%. CDR3 length equals 15 residues. The germline CDR1 and CDR2 sequences are SGHTA and FQGNSA. Trimming took off 1 base at V and 6 bases at J, with 13 bases between the two ends.

The V gene is TRBV7-2, the J gene TRBJ1-5; D not resolved. The sample comprised peripheral blood. This clonotype originated in a human donor in a cohort sampled during active COVID-19. The CDR3 DNA follows: TGTGCCAGCAGCTTAGACCGTATTGGCACTCAGCCCCAGCATTTT. It translates to CASSLDRIGTQPQHF.